The next 22 T cell receptor beta chains were all read from a single sample in a study of Ad26.COV2.S vaccination and SARS-CoV-2 variants. Regarding treatment: about 20 received Ad26.COV2.S at low or high dose, single or two shots; a few received placebo; per-sample allocation not given. Sampling occurred on day 63 after the first vaccine or placebo injection. Sequencing used immunoSEQ multiplex PCR; TCRdb keeps in-frame clones, though not all of them. The repertoire consists of hundreds of thousands of clones, with 80% to 95% occurring once and the leading ten covering 12%. The sample consisted of peripheral blood, taken in a trial of Ad26.COV2.S vaccine versus placebo. These receptor sequences come from a person between 18 and 65 years old who received the Ad26.COV2.S COVID-19 vaccine or a placebo.

The rearrangement links TRBV11-2 to TRBJ2-3; 11 bases are a match to TRBD1. Unmatched junction bases numbered 9, after V lost 5 bases and J lost 2 bases. The CDR3 sequence is 17 residues long. Per the germline V gene, CDR1 is SGHAT and CDR2 is FQNNGV. As DNA, the CDR3 is TGTGCCAGCAGCCCTAGACGGACAGGGGGCCACACAGATACGCAGTATTTT. Translated: CASSPRRTGGHTDTQYF.

A word on this clone: This CDR3 is also generated by other DNA sequences in the sample. J is TRBJ2-3 and V is TRBV30; no definite D call. Looked up from germline, CDR1 is GTSNPN and CDR2 is SVGIG (reference sequence). This CDR3 is built from 14 residues. Trimming cost V 0 bases and J 0 bases, with 7 bases left between them. CDR3: CAWSVGGSTDTQYF. CDR3 in DNA: TGTGCCTGGAGTGTAGGTGGAAGCACAGATACGCAGTATTTT.

The chain joins TRBV28 to TRBJ2-3, with 10 nucleotides matching TRBD2. This CDR3 is 14 amino acids long. J lost 2 bases, V lost 8 bases, and 4 bases had no gene match. Germline CDR1 is MDHEN and CDR2 is SYDVKM. CDR3 DNA sequence: TGTGCCAGCTTCACTAGCGGGGCCACAGATACGCAGTATTTT. Protein: CASFTSGATDTQYF.

This clone showed up just once. The CDR3 region has the DNA TGTGCCAGCAGCTTAGATGCTAGCGGGAACACAGATACGCAGTATTTT. This encodes CASSLDASGNTDTQYF. The chain links TRBV11-3 to TRBJ2-3; 9 bases line up with TRBD2. The CDR3 length is 16 residues. Trimming at V came to 0 bases and at J to 2 bases, leaving 3 bases not matched to a gene. Germline lookup yields CDR1 SGHNT and CDR2 YENEEA.

The CDR3 loop is CASSATSGPNNEQFF. The CDR3 DNA is TGCGCCAGCAGCGCGACTAGCGGGCCAAACAATGAGCAGTTCTTC. V is TRBV5-1 and J is TRBJ2-1, with 10 bases that match TRBD2. Germline CDR1 reads SGHRS; CDR2 reads YFSETQ. This CDR3 region has 15 residues. Germline trimming cut 4 bases from V and 5 bases from J; bases unmatched to any gene: 6.

The CDR3 protein is CASSRGAGAPSERYNEQFF. CDR3 in DNA: TGCGCCAGCAGCCGGGGAGCGGGAGCCCCTTCGGAGCGCTACAATGAGCAGTTCTTC. V is TRBV4-1 and J is TRBJ2-1; 8 nucleotides match TRBD2. This CDR3 has 19 residues. CDR1 and CDR2 (germline): MGHRA, YSYEKL. Losses at the gene ends were 4 bases for V and 3 bases for J; bases not matched to a gene: 17.

The V call is TRBV12-5, the J call TRBJ2-7; D uncertain. The CDR3 length is 11 residues. Trimming cost V 3 bases and J 3 bases, with 3 bases left between them. The germline gives CDR1 LGHNT, CDR2 FRNRAP. The CDR3 DNA sequence: TGTGCTAGTGGTTTCTTCTACGAGCAGTACTTC. It encodes CASGFFYEQYF.

The chain uses TRBV12-3 or TRBV12-4 and TRBJ1-2; a weak D match, TRBD1 (5 bases). The CDR3 has 13 residues. V dropped 1 base and J dropped 6 bases, with 9 bases sitting between them. The CDR3 region is CASSLVTGNGYTF. CDR3 DNA sequence: TGTGCCAGCAGTTTAGTAACAGGCAATGGCTACACCTTC.

The rearrangement joins TRBV6-5 to TRBJ1-1; D call uncertain. The CDR3 loop spans 14 amino acids. CDR1 MNHEY and CDR2 SVGAGI come from the germline V gene. Trimming took off 6 bases at V and 1 base at J, with 12 bases between the two ends. In DNA form, the CDR3 reads TGTGCCAGCAGCCATAGGGCGGGGAACACTGAAGCTTTCTTT. This sequence encodes CASSHRAGNTEAFF.

The V gene is TRBV18, the J gene TRBJ1-1; 9 bases match TRBD1. CDR3 length: 15 amino acids. The germline V gene encodes CDR1 KGHSH and CDR2 LQKENI. V was pared by 3 bases and J by 1 base, with 3 bases of the junction left unmatched. CDR3 sequence: CASSPGDRANTEAFF. CDR3 DNA: TGTGCCAGCTCACCGGGGGACAGGGCGAACACTGAAGCTTTCTTT.

This chain uses TRBV3-1 (or the pseudogene TRBV3-2) with TRBJ1-2, with TRBD1 identical over 10 bases. V lost 4 bases to trimming and J lost 6 bases; unmatched junction nucleotides: 5. CDR3 size: 14 residues. Looked up from germline, CDR1 is LGHDT and CDR2 is YNNKEL (reference sequence). For the CDR3, the DNA is TGTGCCAGCAGCCCCGACAGGGGGCGCCATGGCTACACCTTC. Protein: CASSPDRGRHGYTF.

This clone was counted a few times. The V gene is TRBV7-2, the J gene TRBJ2-5; D is perhaps TRBD1 (5 bases). Per germline, CDR1 SGHTA and CDR2 FQGNSA. The ends were cut back, 6 bases at V and 5 bases at J, with 13 bases in the middle. The CDR3 totals 13 residues. The CDR3 coding sequence is TGTGCCAGCAGATCGGACAACCGGGAGACCCAGTACTTC. This codes for CASRSDNRETQYF.

This chain connects TRBV10-3 to TRBJ2-7; TRBD2 is a possible D gene (5 bases). With 5 bases removed from V and 6 bases from J, the gap between germline ends came to 8 bases. Per germline, CDR1 ENHRY and CDR2 SYGVKD. The CDR3 has 11 residues. The CDR3 DNA reads TGTGCCATCAGTCTAGCAACCGAGCAGTACTTC. This encodes CAISLATEQYF.

The CDR3 sequence is CASSPSSVIETQYF. The CDR3 nucleotides are TGTGCCAGCAGCCCGTCTTCGGTCATTGAGACCCAGTACTTC. This sequence joins TRBV7-9 and TRBJ2-5, with D hard to call. This CDR3 region has 14 residues. V lost 5 bases and J lost 5, with 15 bases in between. From germline, CDR1 is SEHNR and CDR2 FQNEAQ (reference sequence).

The chain recombines TRBV7-8 with TRBJ2-3; no clear D gene. The CDR3 totals 14 residues. The germline V gene has CDR1 SGHVS and CDR2 FQNEAQ. Trimming cost V 1 base and J 0 bases, with 5 bases left between them. The CDR3 loop reads CASSLGSSTDTQYF. The CDR3 bases are TGTGCCAGCAGCTTAGGCAGTAGCACAGATACGCAGTATTTT.

V usage is TRBV5-1 and J usage is TRBJ2-7; 10 bases align to TRBD2. Trimming at V came to 0 bases and at J to 1 base, leaving 7 bases not matched to a gene. Germline loops: CDR1 SGHRS, CDR2 YFSETQ. The CDR3 spans 17 residues. The CDR3 here is CASSLGGLAGDSYEQYF. DNA for the CDR3: TGCGCCAGCAGCTTGGGCGGGCTAGCGGGAGATTCCTACGAGCAGTACTTC.

This chain joins TRBV7-2 and TRBJ2-1, with TRBD1 as a possible D gene (6 bases). The V and J ends lost 5 bases and 8 bases respectively, with 19 bases between them. Looked up from germline, CDR1 is SGHTA and CDR2 is FQGNSA. The CDR3 has 15 amino acids. The CDR3 reads CASSPGAEDWDEQFF. CDR3 coding DNA: TGTGCCAGCAGCCCAGGGGCAGAAGATTGGGATGAGCAGTTCTTC.

This chain uses TRBV10-3 with TRBJ1-1; TRBD1 matches 9 bases. Trimming at V came to 10 bases and at J to 1 base, leaving 10 bases not matched to a gene. The CDR3 is 15 amino acids. Germline V CDR1 and CDR2: ENHRY, SYGVKD. Here the CDR3 reads CATSAGQGGNTEAFF. CDR3 nucleotide sequence: TGTGCCACCTCCGCGGGACAGGGAGGGAACACTGAAGCTTTCTTT.

This chain joins TRBV11-2 and TRBJ1-4; 7 nucleotides match TRBD1. The CDR3 length is 16 residues. Germline V CDR1 and CDR2: SGHAT, FQNNGV. V was clipped by 7 bases and J by 4 bases; unmatched bases: 12. This chain's CDR3 is CASTPNTGVINEKLFF. In DNA, the CDR3 is TGTGCCAGCACCCCCAATACAGGGGTAATTAATGAAAAACTGTTTTTT.

The J gene is TRBJ1-2, the V gene TRBV19; tentative D call: TRBD1 (5 bases). The V end lost 3 bases, the J end lost 2 bases, and 7 bases lay between the germline ends. Per germline, CDR1 LNHDA and CDR2 SQIVND (reference sequence). The CDR3 covers 13 residues. Here the CDR3 DNA reads TGTGCCAGTAGTATTTGGGGGAACTATGGCTACACCTTC. It codes for CASSIWGNYGYTF.

The chain couples TRBV19 to TRBJ1-5; D is unresolved. In germline, CDR1 is LNHDA, CDR2 SQIVND (reference sequence). This CDR3 contains 16 residues. Trimming shortened V by 5 bases and J by 0 bases, and 14 bases separated the two germline ends. The CDR3 DNA follows: TGTGCCAGTAGTTTCACCCTCCAGGTTAGCAATCAGCCCCAGCATTTT. It is translated as CASSFTLQVSNQPQHF.

The CDR3 sequence: CASSSTGLAGDTQYF. DNA of the CDR3: TGTGCCAGCAGCTCTACGGGACTAGCGGGAGATACGCAGTATTTT. The chain employs TRBV5-6 and TRBJ2-3, with 12 bases lining up with TRBD2. Trimming removed 3 bases from V and 5 bases from J; junction bases left unmatched: 4. CDR1 is SGHDT, CDR2 YYEEEE, per germline. The CDR3 contains 15 residues.